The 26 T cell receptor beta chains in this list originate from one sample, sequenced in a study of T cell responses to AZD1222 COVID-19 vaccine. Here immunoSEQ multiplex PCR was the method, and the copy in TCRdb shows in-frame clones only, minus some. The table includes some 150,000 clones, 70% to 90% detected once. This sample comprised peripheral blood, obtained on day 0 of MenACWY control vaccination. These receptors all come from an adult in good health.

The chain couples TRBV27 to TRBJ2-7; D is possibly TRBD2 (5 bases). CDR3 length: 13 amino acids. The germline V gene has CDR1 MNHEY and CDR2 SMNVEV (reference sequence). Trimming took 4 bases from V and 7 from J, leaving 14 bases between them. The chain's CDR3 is CASSSWARGEQYF. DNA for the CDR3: TGTGCCAGCAGTTCGTGGGCCCGGGGTGAGCAGTACTTC.

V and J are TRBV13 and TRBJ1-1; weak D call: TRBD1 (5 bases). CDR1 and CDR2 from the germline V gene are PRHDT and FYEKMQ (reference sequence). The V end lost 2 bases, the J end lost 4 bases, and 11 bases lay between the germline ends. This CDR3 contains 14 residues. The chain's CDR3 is CASSLYQGGTEAFF. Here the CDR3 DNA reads TGTGCCAGCAGCTTATACCAGGGAGGCACTGAAGCTTTCTTT.

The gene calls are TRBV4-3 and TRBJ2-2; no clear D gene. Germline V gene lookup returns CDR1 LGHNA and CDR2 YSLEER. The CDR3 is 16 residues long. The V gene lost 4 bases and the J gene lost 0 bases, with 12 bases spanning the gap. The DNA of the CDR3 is TGCGCCAGCAGCCGAGGTTTTAGATCGAACACCGGGGAGCTGTTTTTT. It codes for CASSRGFRSNTGELFF.

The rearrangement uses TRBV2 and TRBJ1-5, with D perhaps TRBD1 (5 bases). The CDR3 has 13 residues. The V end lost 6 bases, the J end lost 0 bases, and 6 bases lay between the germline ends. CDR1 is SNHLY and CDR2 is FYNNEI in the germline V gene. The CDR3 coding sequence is TGTGCCAGCAGCGGGGGTAGCAATCAGCCCCAGCATTTT. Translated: CASSGGSNQPQHF. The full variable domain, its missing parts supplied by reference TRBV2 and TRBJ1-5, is EPEVTQTPSHQVTQMGQEVILRCVPISNHLYFYWYRQILGQKVEFLVSFYNNEISEKSEIFDDQFSVERPDGSNFTLKIRSTKLEDSAMYFCASSGGSNQPQHFGDGTRLSIL.

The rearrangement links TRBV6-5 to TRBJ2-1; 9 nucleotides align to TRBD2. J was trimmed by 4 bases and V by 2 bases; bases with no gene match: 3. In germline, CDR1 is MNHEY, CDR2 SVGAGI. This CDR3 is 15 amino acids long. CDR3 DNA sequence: TGTGCCAGCAGTTACGGCGGGGGGGGATACAATGAGCAGTTCTTC. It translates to CASSYGGGGYNEQFF.

CDR3 residues: CASSLQTSGSYEQYF. The CDR3, as DNA: TGTGCCAGCAGCTTACAAACTAGCGGGAGCTACGAGCAGTACTTC. This sequence joins TRBV7-2 and TRBJ2-7; TRBD2 agrees at 11 bases. CDR3 length equals 15 residues. V gave up 2 bases and J gave up 3 bases; unmatched junction bases: 3. Germline lookup yields CDR1 SGHTA and CDR2 FQGNSA.

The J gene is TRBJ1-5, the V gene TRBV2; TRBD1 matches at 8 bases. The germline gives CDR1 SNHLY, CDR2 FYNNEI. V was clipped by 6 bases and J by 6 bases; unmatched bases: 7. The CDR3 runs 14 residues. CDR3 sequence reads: CASSFQGAVQPQHF. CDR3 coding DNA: TGTGCCAGCAGCTTCCAGGGGGCGGTTCAGCCCCAGCATTTT.

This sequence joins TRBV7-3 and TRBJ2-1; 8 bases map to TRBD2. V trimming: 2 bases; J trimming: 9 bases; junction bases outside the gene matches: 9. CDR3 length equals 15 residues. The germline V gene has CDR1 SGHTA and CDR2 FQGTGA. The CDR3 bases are TGTGCCAGCAGCTTACGGGGGGGCCTCCTTTTTGAGCAGTTCTTC. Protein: CASSLRGGLLFEQFF.

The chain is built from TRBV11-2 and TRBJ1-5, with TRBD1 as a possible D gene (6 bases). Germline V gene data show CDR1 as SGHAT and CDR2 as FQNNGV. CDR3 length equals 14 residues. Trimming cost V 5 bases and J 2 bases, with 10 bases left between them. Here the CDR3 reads CASSESGGNQPQHF. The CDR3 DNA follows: TGTGCCAGCAGCGAATCAGGGGGCAATCAGCCCCAGCATTTT.

Here the CDR3 reads CASSAGADTEAFF. DNA for the CDR3: TGTGCCAGCTCCGCAGGGGCGGACACTGAAGCTTTCTTT. This sequence joins TRBV5-5 and TRBJ1-1; tentatively, D is TRBD1 (6 bases). Germline CDR1 SGHKS, CDR2 YYEKEE (reference sequence). V was shortened by 7 bases and J by 3 bases, with 13 bases between the two germline ends. CDR3 length: 13 residues.

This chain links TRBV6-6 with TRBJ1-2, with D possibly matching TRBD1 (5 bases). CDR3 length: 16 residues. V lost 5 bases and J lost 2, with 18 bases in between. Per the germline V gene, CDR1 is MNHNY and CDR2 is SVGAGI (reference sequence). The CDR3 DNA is TGTGCCAGCAGTACCCGACGGACACGCCCGAACTATGGCTACACCTTC. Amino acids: CASSTRRTRPNYGYTF.

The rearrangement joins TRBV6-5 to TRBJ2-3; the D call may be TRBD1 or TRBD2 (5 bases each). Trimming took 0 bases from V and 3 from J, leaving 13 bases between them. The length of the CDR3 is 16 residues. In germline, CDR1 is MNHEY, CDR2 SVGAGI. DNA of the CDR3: TGTGCCAGCAGTTACTCCGGGACCCTGCTGACAGATACGCAGTATTTT. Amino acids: CASSYSGTLLTDTQYF.

In DNA, the CDR3 is TGTGCCAGCAGTTACTCTCCAGCGGGAGGGATCTACAATGAGCAGTTCTTC. It is translated as CASSYSPAGGIYNEQFF. The V call is TRBV6-2 or TRBV6-3, the J call TRBJ2-1, with 10 positions matching TRBD2. This CDR3 region has 17 residues. Trimming at V came to 0 bases and at J to 3 bases, leaving 5 bases not matched to a gene. Germline loops: CDR1 MNHEY, CDR2 SVGEGT.

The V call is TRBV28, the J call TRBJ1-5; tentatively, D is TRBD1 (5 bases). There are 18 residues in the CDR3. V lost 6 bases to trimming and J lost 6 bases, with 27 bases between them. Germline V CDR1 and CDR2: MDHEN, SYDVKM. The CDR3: CASSRPMGREGWSQPQHF. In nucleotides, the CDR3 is TGTGCCAGCAGCCGCCCTATGGGCCGGGAGGGGTGGAGTCAGCCCCAGCATTTT. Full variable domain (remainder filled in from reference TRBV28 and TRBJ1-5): DVKVTQSSRYLVKRTGEKVFLECVQDMDHENMFWYRQDPGLGLRLIYFSYDVKMKEKGDIPEGYSVSREKKERFSLILESASTNQTSMYLCASSRPMGREGWSQPQHFGDGTRLSIL.

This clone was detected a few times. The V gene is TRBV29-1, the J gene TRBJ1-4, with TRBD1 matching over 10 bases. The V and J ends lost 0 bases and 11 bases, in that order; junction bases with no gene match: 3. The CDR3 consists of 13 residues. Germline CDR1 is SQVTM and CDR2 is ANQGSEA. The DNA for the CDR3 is TGCAGCGTTGAAGACCCGGGACAGGGGAAACTGTTTTTT. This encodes CSVEDPGQGKLFF.

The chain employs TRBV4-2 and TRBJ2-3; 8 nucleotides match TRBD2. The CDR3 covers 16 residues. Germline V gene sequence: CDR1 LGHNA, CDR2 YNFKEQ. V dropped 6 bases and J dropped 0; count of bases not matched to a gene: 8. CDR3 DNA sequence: TGTGCCAGCAGTTTCTACCGGGGGGGGAGCACAGATACGCAGTATTTT. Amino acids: CASSFYRGGSTDTQYF.

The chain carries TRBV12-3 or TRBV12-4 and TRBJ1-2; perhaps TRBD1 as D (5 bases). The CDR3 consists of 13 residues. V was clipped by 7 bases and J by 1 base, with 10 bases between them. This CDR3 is CASTLDSNYGYTF. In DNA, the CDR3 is TGTGCCAGCACCCTCGACAGTAACTATGGCTACACCTTC.

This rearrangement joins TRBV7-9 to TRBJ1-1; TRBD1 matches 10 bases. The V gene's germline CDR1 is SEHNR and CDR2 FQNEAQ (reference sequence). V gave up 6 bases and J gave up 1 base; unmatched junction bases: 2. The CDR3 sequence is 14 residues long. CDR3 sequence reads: CASRTGGTNTEAFF. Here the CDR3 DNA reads TGTGCCAGCAGGACAGGGGGCACGAACACTGAAGCTTTCTTT.

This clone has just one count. The CDR3 DNA sequence: TGTGCCATCAATGCAGGGGGCACCTATGGCTACACCTTC. Amino acids: CAINAGGTYGYTF. The V gene is TRBV10-3, the J gene TRBJ1-2; 8 bases agree with TRBD1. V was clipped by 7 bases and J by 4 bases; unmatched bases: 5. Germline V CDR1 and CDR2: ENHRY, SYGVKD. The CDR3 runs to 13 residues.

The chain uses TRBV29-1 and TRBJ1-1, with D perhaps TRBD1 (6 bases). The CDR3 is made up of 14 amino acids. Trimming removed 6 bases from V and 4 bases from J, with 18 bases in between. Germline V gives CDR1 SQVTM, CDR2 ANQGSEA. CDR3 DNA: TGCAGCGTCCCGCGGGGGCGCGGGGGCACTGAAGCTTTCTTT. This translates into CSVPRGRGGTEAFF.

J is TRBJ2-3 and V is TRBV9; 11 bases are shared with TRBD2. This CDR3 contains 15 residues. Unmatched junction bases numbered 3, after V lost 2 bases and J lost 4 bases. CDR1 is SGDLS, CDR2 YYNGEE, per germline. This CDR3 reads CASSVSGRGADTQYF. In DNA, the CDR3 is TGTGCCAGCAGCGTTAGCGGGAGGGGCGCAGATACGCAGTATTTT.

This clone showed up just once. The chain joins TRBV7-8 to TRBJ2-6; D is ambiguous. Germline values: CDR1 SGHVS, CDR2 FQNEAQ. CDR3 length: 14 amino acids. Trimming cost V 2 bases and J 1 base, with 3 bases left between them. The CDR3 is CASSLFSGANVLTF. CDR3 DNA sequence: TGTGCCAGCAGCTTATTTTCTGGGGCCAACGTCCTGACTTTC.

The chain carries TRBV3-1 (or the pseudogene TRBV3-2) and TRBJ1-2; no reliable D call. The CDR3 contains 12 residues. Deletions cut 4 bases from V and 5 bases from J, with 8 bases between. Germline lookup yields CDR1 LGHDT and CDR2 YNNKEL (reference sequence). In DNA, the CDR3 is TGTGCCAGCAGCCCTGGTAGTTATGGCTACACCTTC. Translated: CASSPGSYGYTF.

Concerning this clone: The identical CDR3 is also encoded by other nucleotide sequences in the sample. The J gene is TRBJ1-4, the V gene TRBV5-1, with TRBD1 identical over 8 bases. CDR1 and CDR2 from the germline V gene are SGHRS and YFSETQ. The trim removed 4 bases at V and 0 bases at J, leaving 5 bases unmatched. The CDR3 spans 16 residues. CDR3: CASSPGQGPTNEKLFF. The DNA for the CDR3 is TGCGCCAGCAGCCCAGGACAGGGCCCAACTAATGAAAAACTGTTTTTT.

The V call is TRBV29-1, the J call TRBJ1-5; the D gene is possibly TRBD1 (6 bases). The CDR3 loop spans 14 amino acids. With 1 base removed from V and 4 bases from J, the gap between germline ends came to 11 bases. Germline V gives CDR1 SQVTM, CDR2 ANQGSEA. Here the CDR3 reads CSVEVGQPNQPQHF. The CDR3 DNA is TGCAGCGTTGAAGTCGGACAGCCAAATCAGCCCCAGCATTTT. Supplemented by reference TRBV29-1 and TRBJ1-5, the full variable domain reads SAVISQKPSRDICQRGTSLTIQCQVDSQVTMMFWYRQQPGQSLTLIATANQGSEATYESGFVIDKFPISRPNLTFSTLTVSNMSPEDSSIYLCSVEVGQPNQPQHFGDGTRLSIL.

The CDR3 loop is CASSLYNEKLFF. As DNA, the CDR3 is TGTGCCAGCAGCCTATATAATGAAAAACTGTTTTTT. The chain carries TRBV7-9 and TRBJ1-4; D ambiguous. CDR3 length: 12 residues. Germline CDR1 SEHNR, CDR2 FQNEAQ (reference sequence). Trimming stripped 5 bases from V and 4 bases from J, with 5 bases between.